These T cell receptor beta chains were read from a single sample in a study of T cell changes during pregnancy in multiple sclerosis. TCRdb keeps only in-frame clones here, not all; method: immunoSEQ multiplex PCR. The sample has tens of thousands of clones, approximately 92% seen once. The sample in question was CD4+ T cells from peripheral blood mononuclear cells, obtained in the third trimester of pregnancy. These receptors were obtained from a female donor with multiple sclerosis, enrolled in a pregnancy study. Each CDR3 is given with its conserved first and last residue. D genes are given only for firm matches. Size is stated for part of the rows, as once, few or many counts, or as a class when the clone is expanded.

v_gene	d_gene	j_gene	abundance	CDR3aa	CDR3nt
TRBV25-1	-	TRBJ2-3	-	CASSEGRGSTDTQYF	TGTGCCAGCAGTGAAGGCAGGGGTAGCACAGATACGCAGTATTTT
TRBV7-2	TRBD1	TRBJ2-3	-	CASSSRTGGDTQYF	TGTGCCAGCAGCTCTAGGACAGGGGGAGATACGCAGTATTTT
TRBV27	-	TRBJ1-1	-	CASSLYRVTEAFF	TGTGCCAGCAGTTTGTACAGGGTGACGGAAGCTTTCTTT
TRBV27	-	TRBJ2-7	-	CASRTGLAYEQYF	TGTGCCAGCAGAACTGGACTGGCCTACGAGCAGTACTTC
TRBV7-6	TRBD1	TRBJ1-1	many	CASVNRGYMNTEAFF	TGTGCCAGCGTCAACAGGGGGTATATGAACACTGAAGCTTTCTTT
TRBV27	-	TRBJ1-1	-	CASSLGKIQGLNTEAFF	TGTGCCAGCAGTTTAGGGAAAATACAGGGACTGAACACTGAAGCTTTCTTT
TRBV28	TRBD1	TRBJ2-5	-	CASSITTGEETQYF	TGTGCCAGCAGTATTACCACAGGGGAAGAGACCCAGTACTTC
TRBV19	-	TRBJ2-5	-	CASSIVPGTQETQYF	TGTGCCAGTAGTATAGTCCCGGGAACCCAAGAGACCCAGTACTTC
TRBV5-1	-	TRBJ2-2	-	CASSQTTRGAGELFF	TGCGCCAGCAGCCAAACGACTAGAGGGGCCGGGGAGCTGTTTTTT
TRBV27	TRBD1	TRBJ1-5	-	CASRLVGQHSNQPQHF	TGTGCCAGCAGATTAGTGGGACAGCATAGCAATCAGCCCCAGCATTTT
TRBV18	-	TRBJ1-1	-	CASSIQGFGTEAFF	TGTGCCAGCTCAATACAGGGTTTCGGGACTGAAGCTTTCTTT
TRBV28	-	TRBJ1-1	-	CASSLRLFEAFF	TGTGCCAGCAGTTTGCGGCTTTTTGAAGCTTTCTTT
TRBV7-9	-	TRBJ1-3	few	CASSQTGNTIYF	TGTGCCAGCAGCCAAACTGGAAACACCATATATTTT
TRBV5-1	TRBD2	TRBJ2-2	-	CASSFNGGEAGELFF	TGCGCCAGCAGCTTCAACGGGGGGGAGGCCGGGGAGCTGTTTTTT
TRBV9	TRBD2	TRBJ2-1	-	CASSLLAGEQFF	TGTGCCAGCAGCCTCCTAGCGGGGGAGCAGTTCTTC
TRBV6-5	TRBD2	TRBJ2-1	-	CASRRGTSGRDEQFF	TGTGCCAGCAGAAGAGGGACTAGCGGGAGAGATGAGCAGTTCTTC
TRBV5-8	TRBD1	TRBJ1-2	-	CASSYSGTVANYGYTF	TGTGCCAGCAGCTACTCCGGGACAGTTGCTAACTATGGCTACACCTTC
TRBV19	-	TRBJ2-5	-	CASSISSPGVRQETQYF	TGTGCCAGTAGTATAAGCAGCCCAGGGGTGAGACAAGAGACCCAGTACTTC
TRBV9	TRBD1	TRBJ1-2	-	CASSVRDRAGYGYTF	TGTGCCAGCAGCGTCCGGGACAGGGCGGGCTATGGCTACACCTTC
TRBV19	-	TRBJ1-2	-	CASSLRTGTNYGYTF	TGTGCCAGTAGTCTCCGGACGGGGACTAACTATGGCTACACCTTC
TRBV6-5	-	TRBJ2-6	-	CASSYTAGANVLTF	TGTGCCAGCAGTTACACTGCTGGGGCCAACGTCCTGACTTTC
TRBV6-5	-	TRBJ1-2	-	CASSQTASRPYTF	TGTGCCAGCAGCCAGACAGCTTCGAGACCTTACACCTTC
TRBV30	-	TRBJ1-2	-	CAWSAYSGRPYGYTF	TGTGCCTGGAGTGCTTACTCAGGGAGGCCCTATGGCTACACCTTC
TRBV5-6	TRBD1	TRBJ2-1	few	CASSLTRDRGYNEQFF	TGTGCCAGCAGCTTGACCCGGGACAGGGGCTACAATGAGCAGTTCTTC
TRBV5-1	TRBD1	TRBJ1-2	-	CASSFLQGGEYGYTF	TGCGCCAGCTCTTTTTTACAGGGGGGCGAGTATGGCTACACCTTC
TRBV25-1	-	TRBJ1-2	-	CATSKGVNYGYTF	TGTGCCACATCAAAGGGGGTTAACTATGGCTACACCTTC
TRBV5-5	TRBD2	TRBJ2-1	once	CASSTLAGGTYNEQFF	TGTGCCAGCAGCACGTTAGCGGGAGGGACCTACAATGAGCAGTTCTTC
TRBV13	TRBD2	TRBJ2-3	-	CASSFSGGVGRTQYF	TGTGCCAGCAGCTTCTCGGGAGGCGTAGGTCGTACGCAGTATTTT
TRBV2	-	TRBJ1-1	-	CASSHDRTLEAFF	TGTGCCAGCAGCCACGACAGGACCCTTGAAGCTTTCTTT
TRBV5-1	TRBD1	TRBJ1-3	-	CASSLGQGPRSSGNTIYF	TGCGCCAGCAGCTTGGGACAGGGGCCACGGTCCTCTGGAAACACCATATATTTT
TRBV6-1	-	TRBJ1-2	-	CASSDAGLFNYGYTF	TGTGCCAGCAGTGATGCCGGACTATTCAACTATGGCTACACCTTC
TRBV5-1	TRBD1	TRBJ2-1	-	CASSPGQVNNEQFF	TGCGCCAGCAGCCCGGGACAGGTAAACAATGAGCAGTTCTTC
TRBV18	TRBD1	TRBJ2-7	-	CASSLGQAPTYEQYF	TGTGCCAGCTCGCTCGGACAGGCTCCTACCTACGAGCAGTACTTC
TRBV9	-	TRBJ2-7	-	CASSVGTLGGNEQYF	TGTGCCAGCAGCGTCGGGACTCTCGGAGGGAACGAGCAGTACTTC
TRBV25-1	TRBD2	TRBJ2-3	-	CASSEGISGIDTQYF	TGTGCCAGCAGTGAAGGTATTAGCGGGATAGATACGCAGTATTTT
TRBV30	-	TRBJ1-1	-	CAWSGRAEAFF	TGTGCCTGGAGCGGGAGGGCTGAAGCTTTCTTT
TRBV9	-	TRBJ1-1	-	CASSVAGRTAEAFF	TGTGCCAGCAGCGTAGCTGGCCGGACAGCTGAAGCTTTCTTT
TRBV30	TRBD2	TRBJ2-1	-	CAWVASGVNEQFF	TGTGCCTGGGTGGCTAGCGGGGTCAATGAGCAGTTCTTC
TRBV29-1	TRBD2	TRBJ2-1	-	CSVGTSGSKEQFF	TGCAGCGTAGGGACTAGCGGTAGTAAGGAGCAGTTCTTC
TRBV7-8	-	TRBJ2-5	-	CASSLLGSGQETQYF	TGTGCCAGCAGCTTATTAGGTAGCGGACAAGAGACCCAGTACTTC
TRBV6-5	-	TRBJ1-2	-	CASSGILDADYGYTF	TGTGCCAGCAGCGGTATTCTAGATGCTGACTATGGCTACACCTTC
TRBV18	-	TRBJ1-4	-	CASSPNGGTNEKLFF	TGTGCCAGCTCTCCGAATGGGGGGACTAATGAAAAACTGTTTTTT
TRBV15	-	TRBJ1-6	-	CATSRGAVHNSPLHF	TGTGCCACCAGCAGAGGGGCAGTCCATAATTCACCCCTCCACTTT
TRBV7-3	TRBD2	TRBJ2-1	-	CASSYSSGSLSNEQFF	TGTGCCAGCAGCTACTCTAGCGGGAGCCTGAGCAATGAGCAGTTCTTC
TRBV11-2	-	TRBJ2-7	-	CASSPTGGQGFYEQYF	TGTGCCAGCAGCCCGACGGGAGGACAGGGTTTCTACGAGCAGTACTTC
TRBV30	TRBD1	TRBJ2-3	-	CAWRKNRGPHHTQYF	TGTGCCTGGAGGAAAAACAGGGGCCCACATCATACGCAGTATTTT
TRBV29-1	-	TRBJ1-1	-	CSVARPGRSTEAFF	TGCAGCGTTGCAAGACCGGGAAGGAGCACTGAAGCTTTCTTT
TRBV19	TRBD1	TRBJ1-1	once	CASRRQGDTEAFF	TGTGCCAGTAGACGACAGGGGGACACTGAAGCTTTCTTT
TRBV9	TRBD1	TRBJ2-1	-	CASSGSGQGYNEQFF	TGTGCCAGCAGCGGATCGGGACAGGGATACAATGAGCAGTTCTTC
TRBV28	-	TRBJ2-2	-	CASSLTGGSGELFF	TGTGCCAGCAGTTTAACGGGTGGATCCGGGGAGCTGTTTTTT
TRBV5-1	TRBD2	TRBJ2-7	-	CASSLAGGSYEQYF	TGCGCCAGCAGTCTAGCGGGGGGTTCCTACGAGCAGTACTTC
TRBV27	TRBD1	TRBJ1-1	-	CASSFSGTANTEAFF	TGTGCCAGCAGTTTCTCCGGGACAGCCAACACTGAAGCTTTCTTT
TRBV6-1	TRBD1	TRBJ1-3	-	CASNIRQGAGNTIYF	TGTGCCAGCAATATACGACAGGGGGCTGGAAACACCATATATTTT
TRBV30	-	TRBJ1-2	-	CAWSGSYGYTF	TGTGCCTGGAGCGGTTCGTATGGCTACACCTTC
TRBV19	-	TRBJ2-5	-	CASSIDRSETQYF	TGTGCCAGTAGTATAGATCGCAGTGAGACCCAGTACTTC